The entry below describes one T cell receptor beta chain. This sample was taken from a study of blood T cell repertoires in COVID-19. Turning to the study itself: Samples taken during acute and convalescent COVID-19 were collected in the United States, Italy and Spain.

Some clones are missing from TCRdb's copy, which holds only in-frame ones; the method was immunoSEQ multiplex PCR. Of more than 450,000 clones detected, around 90% appear once; the ten largest clones hold 0.7%. Germline V gene lookup returns CDR1 GTSNPN and CDR2 SVGIG (reference sequence). This CDR3 is built from 13 residues. J lost 8 bases, V lost 5 bases, and 11 bases had no gene match. The V call is TRBV30, the J call TRBJ1-2; 7 bases match TRBD1. The receptor was derived from a woman aged 18 to 35 who had recovered from COVID-19. The sequenced material came from PBMCs or T cells enriched from blood (not recorded which). DNA for the CDR3: TGTGCCTGGGCGGGTCGACAGGGTGGCGGCTACACCTTC. Encoded protein: CAWAGRQGGGYTF.